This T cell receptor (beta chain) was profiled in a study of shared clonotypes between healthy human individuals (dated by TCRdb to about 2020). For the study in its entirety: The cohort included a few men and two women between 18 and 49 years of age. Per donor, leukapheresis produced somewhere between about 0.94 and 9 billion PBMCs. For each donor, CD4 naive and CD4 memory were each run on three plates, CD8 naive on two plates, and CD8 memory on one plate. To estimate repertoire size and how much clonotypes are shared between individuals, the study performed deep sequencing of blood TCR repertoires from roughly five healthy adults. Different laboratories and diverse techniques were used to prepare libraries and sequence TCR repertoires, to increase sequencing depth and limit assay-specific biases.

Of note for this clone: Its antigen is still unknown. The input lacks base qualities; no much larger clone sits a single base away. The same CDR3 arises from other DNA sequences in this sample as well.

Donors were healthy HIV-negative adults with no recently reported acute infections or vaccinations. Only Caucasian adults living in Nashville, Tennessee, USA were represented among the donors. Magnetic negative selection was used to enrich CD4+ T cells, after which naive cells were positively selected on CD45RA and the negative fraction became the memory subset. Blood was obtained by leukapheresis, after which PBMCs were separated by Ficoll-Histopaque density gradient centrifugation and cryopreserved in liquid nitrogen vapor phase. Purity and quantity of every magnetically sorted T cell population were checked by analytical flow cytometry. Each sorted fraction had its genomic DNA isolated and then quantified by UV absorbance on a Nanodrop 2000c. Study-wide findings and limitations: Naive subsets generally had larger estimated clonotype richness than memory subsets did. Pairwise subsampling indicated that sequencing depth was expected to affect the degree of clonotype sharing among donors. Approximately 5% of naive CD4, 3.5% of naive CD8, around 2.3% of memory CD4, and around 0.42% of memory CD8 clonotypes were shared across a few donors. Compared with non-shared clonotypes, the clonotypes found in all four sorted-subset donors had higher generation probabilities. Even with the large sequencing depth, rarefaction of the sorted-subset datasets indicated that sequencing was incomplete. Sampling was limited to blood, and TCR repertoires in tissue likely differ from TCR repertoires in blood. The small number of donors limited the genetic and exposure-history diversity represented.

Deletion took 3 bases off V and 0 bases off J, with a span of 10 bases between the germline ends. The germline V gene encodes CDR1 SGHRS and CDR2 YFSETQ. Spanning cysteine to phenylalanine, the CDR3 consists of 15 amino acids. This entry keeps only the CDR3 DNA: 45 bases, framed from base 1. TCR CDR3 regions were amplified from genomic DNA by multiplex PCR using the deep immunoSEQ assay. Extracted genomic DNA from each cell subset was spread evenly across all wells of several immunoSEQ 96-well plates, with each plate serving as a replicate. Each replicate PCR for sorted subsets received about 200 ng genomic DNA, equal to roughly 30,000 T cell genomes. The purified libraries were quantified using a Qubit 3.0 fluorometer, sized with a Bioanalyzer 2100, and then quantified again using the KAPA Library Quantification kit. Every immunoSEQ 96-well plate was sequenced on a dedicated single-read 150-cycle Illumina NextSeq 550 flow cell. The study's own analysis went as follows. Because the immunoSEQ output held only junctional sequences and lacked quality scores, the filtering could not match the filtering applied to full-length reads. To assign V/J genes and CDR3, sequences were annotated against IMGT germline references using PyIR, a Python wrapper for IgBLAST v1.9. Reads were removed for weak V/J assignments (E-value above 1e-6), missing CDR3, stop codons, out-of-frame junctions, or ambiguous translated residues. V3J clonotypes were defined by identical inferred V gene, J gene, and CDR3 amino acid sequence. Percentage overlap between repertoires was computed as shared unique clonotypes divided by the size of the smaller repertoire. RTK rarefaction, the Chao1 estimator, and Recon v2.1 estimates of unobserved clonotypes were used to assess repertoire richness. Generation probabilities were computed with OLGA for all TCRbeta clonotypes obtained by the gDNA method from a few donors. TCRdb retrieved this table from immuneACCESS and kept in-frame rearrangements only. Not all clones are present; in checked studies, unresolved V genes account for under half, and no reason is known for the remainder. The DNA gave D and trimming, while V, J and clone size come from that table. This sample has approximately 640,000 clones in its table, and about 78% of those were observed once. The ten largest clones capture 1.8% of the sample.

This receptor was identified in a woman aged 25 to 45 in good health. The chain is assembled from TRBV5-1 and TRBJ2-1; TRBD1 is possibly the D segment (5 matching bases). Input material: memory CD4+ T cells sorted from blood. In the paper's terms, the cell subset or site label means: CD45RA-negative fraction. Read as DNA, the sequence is TGCGCCAGCAGCTCAGACAGCCTCTCCTACAATGAGCAGTTCTTC. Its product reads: CASSSDSLSYNEQFF.